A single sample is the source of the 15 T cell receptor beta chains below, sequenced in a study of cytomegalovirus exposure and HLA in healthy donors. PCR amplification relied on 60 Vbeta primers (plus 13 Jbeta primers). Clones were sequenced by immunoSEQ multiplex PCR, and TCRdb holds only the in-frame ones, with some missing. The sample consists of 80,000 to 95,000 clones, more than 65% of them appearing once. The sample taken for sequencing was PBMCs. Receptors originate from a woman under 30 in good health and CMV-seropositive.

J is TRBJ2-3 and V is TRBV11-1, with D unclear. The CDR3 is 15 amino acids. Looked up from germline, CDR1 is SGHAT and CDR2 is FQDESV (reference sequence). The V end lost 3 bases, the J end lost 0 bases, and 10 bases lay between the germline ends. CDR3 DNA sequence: TGTGCCAGCAGCTTGGCCGACTGGAGCACAGATACGCAGTATTTT. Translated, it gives CASSLADWSTDTQYF.

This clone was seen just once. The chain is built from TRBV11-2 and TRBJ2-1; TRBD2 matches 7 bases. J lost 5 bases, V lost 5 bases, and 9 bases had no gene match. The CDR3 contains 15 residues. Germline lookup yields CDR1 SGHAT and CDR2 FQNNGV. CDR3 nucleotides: TGTGCCAGCAGCCCCGGGACTAAGTATAACAATGAGCAGTTCTTC. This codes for CASSPGTKYNNEQFF.

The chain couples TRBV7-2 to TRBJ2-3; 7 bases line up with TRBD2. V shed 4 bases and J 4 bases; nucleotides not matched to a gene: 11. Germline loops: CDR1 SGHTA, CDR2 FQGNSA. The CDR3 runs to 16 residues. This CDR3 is CASSSPGLVRADTQYF. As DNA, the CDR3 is TGTGCCAGCAGCTCCCCAGGACTAGTGAGGGCAGATACGCAGTATTTT. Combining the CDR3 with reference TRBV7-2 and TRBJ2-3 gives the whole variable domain GAGVSQSPSNKVTEKGKDVELRCDPISGHTALYWYRQSLGQGLEFLIYFQGNSAPDKSGLPSDRFSAERTGGSVSTLTIQRTQQEDSAVYLCASSSPGLVRADTQYFGPGTRLTVL.

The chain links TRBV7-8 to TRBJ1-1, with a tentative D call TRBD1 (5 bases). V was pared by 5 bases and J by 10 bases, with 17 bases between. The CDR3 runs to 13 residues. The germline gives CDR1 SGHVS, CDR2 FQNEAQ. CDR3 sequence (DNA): TGTGCCAGCAGCCCCGTTCCGGTCGGGGGAGCTTTCTTT. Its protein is CASSPVPVGGAFF.

The CDR3 is CASSEWAAQMGYTF. Here the CDR3 DNA reads TGTGCCAGCAGTGAATGGGCAGCCCAGATGGGCTACACCTTC. The chain is built from TRBV6-1 and TRBJ1-2, with D hard to call. The V end lost 2 bases, the J end lost 8 bases, and 15 bases lay between the germline ends. CDR3 length: 14 residues. Germline lookup yields CDR1 MNHNS and CDR2 SASEGT.

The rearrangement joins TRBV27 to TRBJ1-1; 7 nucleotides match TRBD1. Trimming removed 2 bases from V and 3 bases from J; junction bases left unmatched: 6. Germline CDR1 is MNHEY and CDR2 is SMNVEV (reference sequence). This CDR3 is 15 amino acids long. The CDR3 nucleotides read TGTGCCAGCAGTTTACGTCACAGGGGAGACACTGAAGCTTTCTTT. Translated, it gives CASSLRHRGDTEAFF.

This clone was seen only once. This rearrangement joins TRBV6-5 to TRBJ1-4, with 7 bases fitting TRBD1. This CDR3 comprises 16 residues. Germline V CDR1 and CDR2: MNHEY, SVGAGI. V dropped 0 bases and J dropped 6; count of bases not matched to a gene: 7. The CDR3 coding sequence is TGTGCCAGCAGTTACTCGCTGACAGGGTCCGATGAAAAACTGTTTTTT. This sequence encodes CASSYSLTGSDEKLFF.

The CDR3 nucleotides read TGTGCCATCCACTCTAGCGGGATCCTGGAAAACATTCAGTACTTC. This codes for CAIHSSGILENIQYF. The J gene is TRBJ2-4, the V gene TRBV10-3; 9 bases fit TRBD2. J lost 5 bases, V lost 8 bases, and 10 bases had no gene match. This CDR3 comprises 15 residues. Germline lookup yields CDR1 ENHRY and CDR2 SYGVKD.

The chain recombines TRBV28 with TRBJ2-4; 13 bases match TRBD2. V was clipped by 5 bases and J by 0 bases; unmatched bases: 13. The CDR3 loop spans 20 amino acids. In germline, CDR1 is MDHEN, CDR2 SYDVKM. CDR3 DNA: TGTGCCAGCAGTACTGCTGCCGGGACTAGCGGGAACCTAGCCAAAAACATTCAGTACTTC. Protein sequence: CASSTAAGTSGNLAKNIQYF.

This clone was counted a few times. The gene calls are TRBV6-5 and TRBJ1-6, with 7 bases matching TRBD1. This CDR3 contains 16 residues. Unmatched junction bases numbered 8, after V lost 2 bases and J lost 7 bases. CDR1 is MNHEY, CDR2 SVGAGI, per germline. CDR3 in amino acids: CASSYAGGLGNSPLHF. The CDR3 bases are TGTGCCAGCAGTTACGCAGGGGGGCTGGGGAATTCACCCCTCCACTTT.

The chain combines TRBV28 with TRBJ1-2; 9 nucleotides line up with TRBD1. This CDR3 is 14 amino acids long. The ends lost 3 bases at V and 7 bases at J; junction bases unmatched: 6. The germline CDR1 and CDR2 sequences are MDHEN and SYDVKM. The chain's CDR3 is CASSLVGQGSGYTF. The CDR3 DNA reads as TGTGCCAGCAGTTTGGTGGGACAGGGAAGTGGCTACACCTTC.

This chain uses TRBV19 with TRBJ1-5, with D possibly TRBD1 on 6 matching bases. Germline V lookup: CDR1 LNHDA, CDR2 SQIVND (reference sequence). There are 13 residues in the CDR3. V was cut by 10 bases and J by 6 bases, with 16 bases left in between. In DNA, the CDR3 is TGTGCCACTGCACAGGGATTAAGTCAGCCCCAGCATTTT. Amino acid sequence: CATAQGLSQPQHF.

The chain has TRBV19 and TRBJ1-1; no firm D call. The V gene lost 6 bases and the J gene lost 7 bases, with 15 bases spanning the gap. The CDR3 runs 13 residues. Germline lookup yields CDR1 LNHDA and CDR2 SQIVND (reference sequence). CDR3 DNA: TGTGCCAGTAGGGAGGGATTGGTCGGTGAAGCTTTCTTT. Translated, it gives CASREGLVGEAFF.

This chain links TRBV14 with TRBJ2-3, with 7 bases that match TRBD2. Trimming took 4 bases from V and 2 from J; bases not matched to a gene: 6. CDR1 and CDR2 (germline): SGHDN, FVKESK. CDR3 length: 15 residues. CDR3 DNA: TGTGCCAGCAGCCGGCAACTAGCGAACACAGATACGCAGTATTTT. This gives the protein CASSRQLANTDTQYF. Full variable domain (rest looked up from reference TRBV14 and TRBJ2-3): EAGVTQFPSHSVIEKGQTVTLRCDPISGHDNLYWYRRVMGKEIKFLLHFVKESKQDESGMPNNRFLAERTGGTYSTLKVQPAELEDSGVYFCASSRQLANTDTQYFGPGTRLTVL.

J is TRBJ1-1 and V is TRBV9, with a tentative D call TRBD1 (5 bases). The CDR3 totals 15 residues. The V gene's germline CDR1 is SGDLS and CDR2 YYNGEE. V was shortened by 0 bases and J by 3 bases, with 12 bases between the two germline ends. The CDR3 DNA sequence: TGTGCCAGCAGCGTAGGACAGCTTCCTTACACTGAAGCTTTCTTT. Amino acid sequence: CASSVGQLPYTEAFF.